The sample holds a few counts of the clone carrying this TCR beta chain. Its antigen remains unknown. The protocol was immunoSEQ multiplex PCR, while the TCRdb copy is restricted to in-frame clones and leaves out a portion. The repertoire holds about 820,000 clones, with roughly 92% as singletons. The data were obtained in a study of shared clonotypes between healthy human individuals. Study background: Serving as donors were two women and a few men, whose ages spanned 18 to 49. Each donor had three CD4 naive, three CD4 memory, two CD8 naive and one CD8 memory plate.

From germline, CDR1 is MNHEY and CDR2 SVGAGI. V was pared by 6 bases and J by 2 bases, with 3 bases of the junction left unmatched. There are 14 residues in the CDR3. CD45RO-negative, CCR7-selected cells formed the naive CD8 fraction, which excluded terminally differentiated effector memory CD45RA+ cells. All donors were healthy HIV-negative adults lacking recent acute infections or vaccinations. Regarding the study as a whole: As a rule, naive subsets had a larger estimated richness than memory subsets.

What was sequenced was naive CD8+ T cells sorted from blood. This rearrangement joins TRBV6-5 to TRBJ2-7; TRBD2 agrees at 11 bases. This TCR came from a man between 25 and 39 years old in good health. The CDR3 region has the DNA TGTGCCAGCAGGCGACTAGCGGGACCCTACGAGCAGTACTTC. It encodes CASRRLAGPYEQYF.